Listed below are T cell receptor beta chains from one sample, sequenced in a study of blood T cells in healthy people across ages. TCRdb ran MiXCR on the 5' RACE reads and lists one entry per CDR3 protein. The sample shows some 790,000 distinct CDR3 sequences, around 26% of them seen only once. The sequencing input was blood. These receptors came from a woman older than 75 in good health. Each CDR3 is given with its conserved first and last residue. Fields, in order: clone size, D gene, J gene, V gene, CDR3 DNA, CDR3 protein. The D gene is left open where the match is weak. Part of the rows lack a size; the others show once, few, many or a class for expanded clones.

clone_size: many
d_call: -
j_call: TRBJ2-1
v_call: TRBV5-1
cdr3_nt: TGCGCCAGCAGTTTAGGAGGTGTAAATGAGCAGTTCTTC
cdr3_aa: CASSLGGVNEQFF

clone_size: -
d_call: TRBD2
j_call: TRBJ2-7
v_call: TRBV12-3/TRBV12-4
cdr3_nt: TGTGCCAGCAGGCAACTAGCGGGAGGTTACTACGAGCAGTACTTC
cdr3_aa: CASRQLAGGYYEQYF

clone_size: -
d_call: TRBD2
j_call: TRBJ2-2
v_call: TRBV6-1
cdr3_nt: TGTGCCAGCAGTCTATGGCCACCCGGGACTAGCGGGGCCAAAGAGAAAGCCGGGGAGCTGTTTTTT
cdr3_aa: CASSLWPPGTSGAKEKAGELFF

clone_size: -
d_call: TRBD1
j_call: TRBJ2-4
v_call: TRBV7-9
cdr3_nt: TGTGCCGTAGGGGGACCGGGACAGGGTAAAAGGTACTTC
cdr3_aa: CAVGGPGQGKRYF

clone_size: -
d_call: TRBD1
j_call: TRBJ1-6
v_call: TRBV7-2
cdr3_nt: TGTGCCAGCATGCCGGACAGGGGAACTTCACCCCTCCACTTT
cdr3_aa: CASMPDRGTSPLHF

clone_size: -
d_call: -
j_call: TRBJ1-2
v_call: TRBV20-1
cdr3_nt: TGCAGTGCCCCGCAGGTCGGGACCACCTATGGCTACACCTTC
cdr3_aa: CSAPQVGTTYGYTF

clone_size: -
d_call: TRBD1
j_call: TRBJ1-5
v_call: TRBV27
cdr3_nt: TGTGCCAGCGGAAGGGGGACAGGGGGTAGCAATCAGCCCCAGCATTTT
cdr3_aa: CASGRGTGGSNQPQHF

clone_size: many
d_call: TRBD1
j_call: TRBJ1-2
v_call: TRBV4-3
cdr3_nt: TGCGCCAGCAGCCAAGCGGGACAGGCTGGCTACACCTTC
cdr3_aa: CASSQAGQAGYTF

clone_size: many
d_call: -
j_call: TRBJ2-5
v_call: TRBV27
cdr3_nt: TGTGCCAGCAGTTTATCCGGAACGGAGACCCAGTACTTC
cdr3_aa: CASSLSGTETQYF

clone_size: many
d_call: -
j_call: TRBJ2-5
v_call: TRBV7-2
cdr3_nt: TGTGCCAGCCGTTCATGGGAACAAGAGACCCAGTACTTC
cdr3_aa: CASRSWEQETQYF

clone_size: few
d_call: TRBD1
j_call: TRBJ1-2
v_call: TRBV30
cdr3_nt: TGTGCCTGGAGAGATCGGACAGGGGAGAACTATGGCTACACCTTC
cdr3_aa: CAWRDRTGENYGYTF

clone_size: -
d_call: -
j_call: TRBJ2-7
v_call: TRBV20-1
cdr3_nt: TGCAGTGCTTCGGGTCCTACCTACGAGCAGTACTTC
cdr3_aa: CSASGPTYEQYF

clone_size: few
d_call: -
j_call: TRBJ1-5
v_call: TRBV9
cdr3_nt: TGTGCCAGCAGCGTAGAGCCCGGGAGCAATCAGCCCCAGCATTTT
cdr3_aa: CASSVEPGSNQPQHF

clone_size: -
d_call: -
j_call: TRBJ2-1
v_call: TRBV6-1
cdr3_nt: TGTGCCAGCAGCCTCACGCCCGGTCTTGGCTCCTACAATGAGCAGTTCTTC
cdr3_aa: CASSLTPGLGSYNEQFF

clone_size: -
d_call: -
j_call: TRBJ1-1
v_call: TRBV7-2
cdr3_nt: TGTGCCAGCAGCTTAGAAAGTGGGCTGATGAACACTGAAGCTTTCTTT
cdr3_aa: CASSLESGLMNTEAFF

clone_size: -
d_call: TRBD1
j_call: TRBJ2-5
v_call: TRBV11-2
cdr3_nt: TGTGCCAGCAGAAAAGGACAGGGCGTGAAGACCCAGTACTTC
cdr3_aa: CASRKGQGVKTQYF

clone_size: -
d_call: TRBD2
j_call: TRBJ2-1
v_call: TRBV2
cdr3_nt: TGTGCCAGCAGTGAGCGGGAGGGCCCATACAATGAGCAGTTCTTC
cdr3_aa: CASSEREGPYNEQFF

clone_size: many
d_call: -
j_call: TRBJ2-3
v_call: TRBV3-1
cdr3_nt: TGTGCCAGCAGCCAAGTATATTCAGATACGCAGTATTTT
cdr3_aa: CASSQVYSDTQYF

clone_size: -
d_call: -
j_call: TRBJ2-3
v_call: TRBV4-2
cdr3_nt: TGTGCCAGCAGGATCGGGCTTAGCACAGATACGCAGTATTTT
cdr3_aa: CASRIGLSTDTQYF

clone_size: many
d_call: -
j_call: TRBJ1-5
v_call: TRBV28
cdr3_nt: TGTGCCAGCAGTTCTACAGGCCGTAATCAGCCCCAGCATTTT
cdr3_aa: CASSSTGRNQPQHF

clone_size: few
d_call: -
j_call: TRBJ1-4
v_call: TRBV21-1
cdr3_nt: TGTGCCAGCAGCAAAGCCACAAATGAAAAACTGTTTTTT
cdr3_aa: CASSKATNEKLFF

clone_size: many
d_call: TRBD2
j_call: TRBJ2-7
v_call: TRBV6-6
cdr3_nt: TGTGCCAGCACCGCGGGACTAGCGGGGTACGGGTCCTACGAGCAGTACTTC
cdr3_aa: CASTAGLAGYGSYEQYF

clone_size: -
d_call: -
j_call: TRBJ2-3
v_call: TRBV19
cdr3_nt: TGTGCCAGTAGTATCGACAGGACAGATACGCAGTATTTT
cdr3_aa: CASSIDRTDTQYF

clone_size: many
d_call: TRBD2
j_call: TRBJ2-7
v_call: TRBV12-3/TRBV12-4
cdr3_nt: TGTGCCAGCAGCCCCCGGCGGGGCGGGGGGACCTACGAGCAGTACTTC
cdr3_aa: CASSPRRGGGTYEQYF

clone_size: -
d_call: TRBD1
j_call: TRBJ1-4
v_call: TRBV7-2
cdr3_nt: TGTGCCAGCAGCTTAGGGAGCGGGACAGCTAATGAAAAACGGTTTTTT
cdr3_aa: CASSLGSGTANEKRFF

clone_size: few
d_call: TRBD2
j_call: TRBJ2-3
v_call: TRBV7-2
cdr3_nt: TGTGCCCGCAGCTTTAAGACTAGCGGGCCTAGCACAGACACGCAGTATTTT
cdr3_aa: CARSFKTSGPSTDTQYF

clone_size: few
d_call: TRBD2
j_call: TRBJ2-5
v_call: TRBV11-3
cdr3_nt: TGTGCCAGCAGCTTAGATTTGTGGCTAGCGGGGGGAAACAATGAGCAGTACTTC
cdr3_aa: CASSLDLWLAGGNNEQYF

clone_size: many
d_call: -
j_call: TRBJ2-1
v_call: TRBV5-1
cdr3_nt: TGCGCCAGCAGCTTGGACGTAGGGAACTACAATGAGCAGTTCTTC
cdr3_aa: CASSLDVGNYNEQFF

clone_size: -
d_call: TRBD1
j_call: TRBJ1-4
v_call: TRBV12-3/TRBV12-4
cdr3_nt: TGTGCCAGCAGTCCTGGGACAGGGACCAATGAAGAACTGTTTTTT
cdr3_aa: CASSPGTGTNEELFF

clone_size: many
d_call: -
j_call: TRBJ2-3
v_call: TRBV10-1
cdr3_nt: TGCGCCAGCAGTCCGGGACGAGGCATTGCAGATACGCAGTATTTT
cdr3_aa: CASSPGRGIADTQYF

clone_size: many
d_call: -
j_call: TRBJ1-2
v_call: TRBV7-2
cdr3_nt: TGTGCCAGCAGTCCAACAGGGCCAAATGGCTACACCTTC
cdr3_aa: CASSPTGPNGYTF

clone_size: many
d_call: TRBD2
j_call: TRBJ2-1
v_call: TRBV5-1
cdr3_nt: TGCGCCAGCAGAGAGGGGCTAGCGGGGGCCAATGAGCAGTTCTTC
cdr3_aa: CASREGLAGANEQFF